The next 19 T cell receptor beta chains were all read from a single sample in a study of T cell repertoires in cytomegalovirus infection. TCRdb processed the reads anew with MiXCR; each CDR3 protein has one entry. The sample lists around 430,000 distinct CDR3 sequences, about 42% seen once, with roughly two fifths in the top ten. Antigens for these TCRs are unknown. Here the sequenced sample was cultured PBMCs, taken from culture after CMV antigen stimulation. Receptors originate from a human donor in good health (CMV status not recorded). Some clones in this sample may be carry-over from other donors' samples.

The table lists this clonotype with a few counts. The chain has TRBV7-2 and TRBJ2-2; D gene unclear. V lost 5 bases, J lost 4 bases, and 23 bases lay in between. Germline V gene sequence: CDR1 SGHTA, CDR2 FQGNSA. This CDR3 is 18 amino acids long. The CDR3 is CASSQTLLGRQLTGELFF. CDR3 sequence (DNA): TGTGCCAGCAGCCAAACCCTACTGGGTCGGCAGCTCACCGGGGAGCTGTTTTTT.

The sample holds a few counts of this clonotype. J is TRBJ1-6 and V is TRBV6-1, with D perhaps matching TRBD1 (5 bases). Germline V gene lookup returns CDR1 MNHNS and CDR2 SASEGT. CDR3 size: 20 residues. V lost 7 bases and J 9 bases, leaving 34 bases between the germline ends. This chain's CDR3 is CASIRGIGRGATYIFSPLHF. The CDR3 nucleotides read TGTGCCAGCATTAGGGGTATAGGGAGGGGAGCAACTTATATTTTTTCACCCCTCCACTTT.

V and J are TRBV6-6 and TRBJ2-4; D not resolved. This CDR3 is 15 amino acids long. The V end was cut by 6 bases, the J end by 4 bases, with 16 bases between. Germline V gene data show CDR1 as MNHNY and CDR2 as SVGAGI (reference sequence). The CDR3 reads CASRGTAVGKNIQYF. The CDR3 DNA sequence: TGTGCCAGCAGGGGTACTGCGGTTGGGAAAAACATTCAGTACTTC.

The table lists this clonotype with a few counts. CDR3 nucleotide sequence: TGTGCCAGCAATGAAGGGGGCTATAATTCACCCCTCCACTTT. Translated, it gives CASNEGGYNSPLHF. This chain links TRBV12-3 or TRBV12-4 with TRBJ1-6; maybe TRBD1 (6 bases). The CDR3 contains 14 residues. The germline V and J ends were trimmed by 7 bases and 3 bases, with 10 bases remaining between them.

J is TRBJ1-2 and V is TRBV3-1, with D unresolved. Between the trimmed V and J ends, which lost 0 bases and 7 bases, there was a span of 12 bases. Germline V gene data show CDR1 as LGHDT and CDR2 as YNNKEL (reference sequence). CDR3 length equals 14 residues. In DNA form, the CDR3 reads TGTGCCAGCAGCCAAGATGTCTCCGCGAGTGGCTACACCTTC. It encodes CASSQDVSASGYTF.

Of note for this clonotype: Its ends do not fully match the called genes, so a read error is possible. The gene calls are TRBV27 and TRBJ2-7, with TRBD2 matching 13 bases. Per germline, CDR1 MNHEY and CDR2 SMNVEV (reference sequence). This CDR3 comprises 14 residues. The CDR3 sequence: CASSKTGTSGAQHF. The CDR3 DNA sequence: TGTGCCAGCAGTAAAACCGGGACTAGCGGGGCTCAGCACTTC.

The chain carries TRBV7-6 and TRBJ2-1; 10 nucleotides match TRBD1. With 5 bases clipped from V and 7 bases from J, the junction kept 8 bases outside the gene matches. Germline V lookup: CDR1 SGHVS, CDR2 FNYEAQ. The CDR3 is 15 amino acids. The CDR3 DNA follows: TGTGCCAGCAGCCCCGGGACAGGGGAACTGAATGAGCAGTTCTTC. Translation gives CASSPGTGELNEQFF. Together with reference TRBV7-6 and TRBJ2-1, the CDR3 gives the full variable domain: GAGVSQSPRYKVTKRGQDVALRCDPISGHVSLYWYRQALGQGPEFLTYFNYEAQQDKSGLPNDRFSAERPEGSISTLTIQRTEQRDSAMYRCASSPGTGELNEQFFGPGTRLTVL.

The genes are TRBV15 and TRBJ2-6, with D possibly matching TRBD1 (5 bases). Trimming left V 2 bases short and J 0 bases short, with 11 bases between. CDR3 length: 17 residues. Germline CDR1 and CDR2: LNHNV and YYDKDF (reference sequence). CDR3 amino acids: CATSRTTGNSGANVLTF. As DNA, the CDR3 is TGTGCCACCAGCAGAACTACAGGAAACTCTGGGGCCAACGTCCTGACTTTC.

The chain has TRBV19 and TRBJ2-2; the D gene is possibly TRBD2 (5 bases). V was clipped by 3 bases and J by 4 bases, with 12 bases between them. The CDR3 is made up of 15 amino acids. CDR1 LNHDA and CDR2 SQIVND come from the germline V gene (reference sequence). CDR3 nucleotides: TGTGCCAGTAGTATCGGGAACTGGGGCACCGGGGAGCTGTTTTTT. This encodes CASSIGNWGTGELFF.

The chain is built from TRBV29-1 and TRBJ2-3; 7 nucleotides align to TRBD2. Germline V gene sequence: CDR1 SQVTM, CDR2 ANQGSEA. The CDR3 has 13 residues. With V trimmed by 5 bases and J by 0 bases, 2 bases remained unmatched. The CDR3 region is CSVTTSSTDTQYF. CDR3 bases: TGCAGCGTTACGACTAGCAGCACAGATACGCAGTATTTT.

The chain recombines TRBV10-3 with TRBJ2-2; TRBD1 aligns across 7 bases. The V segment lost 4 bases and the J segment 3 bases; nucleotides outside the gene matches: 2. The CDR3 totals 14 residues. Germline loops: CDR1 ENHRY, CDR2 SYGVKD. The CDR3 loop is CAISADRDTGELFF. The DNA for the CDR3 is TGTGCCATCAGTGCAGACAGGGACACCGGGGAGCTGTTTTTT.

CDR3 nucleotides: TGTGCCAGCAGCCATGGCCTTGAAGCTTTCTTT. Translated: CASSHGLEAFF. The V call is TRBV7-8, the J call TRBJ1-1; the D is unclear. CDR1 SGHVS and CDR2 FQNEAQ come from the germline V gene. V was clipped by 5 bases and J by 7 bases, with 8 bases between them. The CDR3 length is 11 residues.

The chain recombines TRBV11-2 with TRBJ2-3; 15 bases are a match to TRBD2. The germline CDR1 and CDR2 sequences are SGHAT and FQNNGV. The CDR3 is 18 residues long. After removal of 4 bases from V and 3 bases from J, the junction contained 8 bases not matched to a gene. The CDR3 protein is CASSSPLGLAGGTDTQYF. In nucleotides, the CDR3 is TGTGCCAGCAGCTCCCCCTTGGGACTAGCGGGAGGTACAGATACGCAGTATTTT.

The chain uses TRBV7-2 and TRBJ2-7; the match to TRBD1 covers 7 bases. Per germline, CDR1 SGHTA and CDR2 FQGNSA. The CDR3 contains 14 residues. The V and J ends lost 3 bases and 2 bases, in that order; junction bases with no gene match: 4. The CDR3 sequence is CASSFRQGAYEQYF. CDR3 DNA: TGTGCCAGCAGCTTCAGACAGGGTGCCTACGAGCAGTACTTC.

This clonotype has just a few counts. The gene calls are TRBV11-2 and TRBJ2-1, with no clear D. Germline V gene data show CDR1 as SGHAT and CDR2 as FQNNGV. Between the trimmed V and J ends, which lost 5 bases and 8 bases, there was a span of 19 bases. This CDR3 contains 15 residues. The DNA for the CDR3 is TGTGCCAGCAGCCCCTTGGCCACTCAGAATGATGAGCAGTTCTTC. Translated, it gives CASSPLATQNDEQFF.

The chain joins TRBV15 to TRBJ1-3; a weak D match, TRBD1 (6 bases). Germline V gene lookup returns CDR1 LNHNV and CDR2 YYDKDF (reference sequence). Trimming removed 2 bases at V and 5 bases at J, with 19 bases between. The CDR3 length is 17 residues. The CDR3 loop reads CATSRKSPGTTRNTIYF. The DNA of the CDR3 is TGTGCCACCAGCAGAAAATCACCCGGGACAACAAGAAACACCATATATTTT.

Many counts were recorded for this clonotype. The rearrangement uses TRBV7-2 and TRBJ2-1; TRBD2 matches 7 bases. This CDR3 is built from 15 residues. V lost 1 base, J lost 3 bases, and 3 bases stayed unmatched. Germline V lookup: CDR1 SGHTA, CDR2 FQGNSA. CDR3 nucleotide sequence: TGTGCCAGCAGCTTAGGCGGGACTAACTACAATGAGCAGTTCTTC. Translation gives CASSLGGTNYNEQFF. Full variable domain (rest looked up from reference TRBV7-2 and TRBJ2-1): GAGVSQSPSNKVTEKGKDVELRCDPISGHTALYWYRQSLGQGLEFLIYFQGNSAPDKSGLPSDRFSAERTGGSVSTLTIQRTQQEDSAVYLCASSLGGTNYNEQFFGPGTRLTVL.

This clonotype was picked up a small number of times. The chain has TRBV7-4 and TRBJ2-7, with 8 bases that match TRBD1. V was clipped by 4 bases and J by 0 bases; unmatched bases: 5. Germline loops: CDR1 SGHVT, CDR2 SQSDAQ. The CDR3 has 15 residues. The CDR3: CASSSGTGASYEQYF. CDR3 nucleotide sequence: TGTGCCAGCAGCTCCGGGACAGGCGCCTCCTACGAGCAGTACTTC.

The chain employs TRBV15 and TRBJ2-2, with 16 nucleotides matching TRBD2. This CDR3 is built from 17 residues. V shed 1 base, J shed 6 bases, and the junction held 2 bases outside the gene matches. The germline CDR1 and CDR2 sequences are LNHNV and YYDKDF (reference sequence). The CDR3, as DNA: TGTGCCACCAGCAGAGGGGGACTAGCGGGAGGGCCCGGGGAGCTGTTTTTT. As protein: CATSRGGLAGGPGELFF. Using reference TRBV15 and TRBJ2-2 for the parts outside the CDR3, the full variable domain is DAMVIQNPRYQVTQFGKPVTLSCSQTLNHNVMYWYQQKSSQAPKLLFHYYDKDFNNEADTPDNFQSRRPNTSFCFLDIRSPGLGDTAMYLCATSRGGLAGGPGELFFGEGSRLTVL.